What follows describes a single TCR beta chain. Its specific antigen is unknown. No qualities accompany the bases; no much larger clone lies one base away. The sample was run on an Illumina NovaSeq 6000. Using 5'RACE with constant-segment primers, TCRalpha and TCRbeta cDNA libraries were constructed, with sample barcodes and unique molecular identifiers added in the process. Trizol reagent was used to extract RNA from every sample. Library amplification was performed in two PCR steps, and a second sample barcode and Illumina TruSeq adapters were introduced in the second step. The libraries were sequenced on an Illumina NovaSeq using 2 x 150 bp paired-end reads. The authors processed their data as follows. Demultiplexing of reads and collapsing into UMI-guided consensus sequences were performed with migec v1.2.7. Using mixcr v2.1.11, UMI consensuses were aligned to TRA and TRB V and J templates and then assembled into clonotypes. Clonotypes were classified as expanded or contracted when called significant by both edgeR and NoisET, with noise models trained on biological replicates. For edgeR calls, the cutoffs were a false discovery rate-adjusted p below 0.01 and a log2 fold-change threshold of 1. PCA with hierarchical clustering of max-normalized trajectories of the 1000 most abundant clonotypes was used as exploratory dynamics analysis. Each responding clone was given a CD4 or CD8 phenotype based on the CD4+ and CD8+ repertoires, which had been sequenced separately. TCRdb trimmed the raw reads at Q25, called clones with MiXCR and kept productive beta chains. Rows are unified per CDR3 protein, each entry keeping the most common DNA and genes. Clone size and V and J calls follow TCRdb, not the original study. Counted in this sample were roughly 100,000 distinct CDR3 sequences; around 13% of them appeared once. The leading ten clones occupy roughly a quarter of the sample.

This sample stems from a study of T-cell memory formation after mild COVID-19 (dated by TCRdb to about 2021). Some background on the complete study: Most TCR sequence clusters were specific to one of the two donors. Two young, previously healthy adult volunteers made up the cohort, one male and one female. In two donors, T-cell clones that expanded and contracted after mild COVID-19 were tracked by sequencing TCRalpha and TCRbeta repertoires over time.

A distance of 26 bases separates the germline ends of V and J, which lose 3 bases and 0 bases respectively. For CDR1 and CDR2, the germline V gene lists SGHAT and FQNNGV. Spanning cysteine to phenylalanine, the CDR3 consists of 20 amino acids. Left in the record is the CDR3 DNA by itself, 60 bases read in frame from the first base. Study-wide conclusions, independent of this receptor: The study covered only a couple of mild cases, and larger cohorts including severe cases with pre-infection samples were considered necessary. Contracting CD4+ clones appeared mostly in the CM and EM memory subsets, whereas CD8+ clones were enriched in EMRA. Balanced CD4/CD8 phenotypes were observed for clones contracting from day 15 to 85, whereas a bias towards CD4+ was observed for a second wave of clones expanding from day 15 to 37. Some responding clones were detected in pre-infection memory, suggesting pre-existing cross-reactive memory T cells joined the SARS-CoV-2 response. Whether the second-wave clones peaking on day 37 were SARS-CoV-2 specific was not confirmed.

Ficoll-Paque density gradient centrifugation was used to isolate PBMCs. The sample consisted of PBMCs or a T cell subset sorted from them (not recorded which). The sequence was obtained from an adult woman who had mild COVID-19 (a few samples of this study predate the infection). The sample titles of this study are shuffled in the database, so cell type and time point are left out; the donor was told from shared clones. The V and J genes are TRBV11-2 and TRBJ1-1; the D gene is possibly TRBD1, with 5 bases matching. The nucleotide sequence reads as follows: TGTGCCAGCAGCTTCGACCATTTGGGGGGACCGGGACTCATGAACACTGAAGCTTTCTTT. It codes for CASSFDHLGGPGLMNTEAFF.